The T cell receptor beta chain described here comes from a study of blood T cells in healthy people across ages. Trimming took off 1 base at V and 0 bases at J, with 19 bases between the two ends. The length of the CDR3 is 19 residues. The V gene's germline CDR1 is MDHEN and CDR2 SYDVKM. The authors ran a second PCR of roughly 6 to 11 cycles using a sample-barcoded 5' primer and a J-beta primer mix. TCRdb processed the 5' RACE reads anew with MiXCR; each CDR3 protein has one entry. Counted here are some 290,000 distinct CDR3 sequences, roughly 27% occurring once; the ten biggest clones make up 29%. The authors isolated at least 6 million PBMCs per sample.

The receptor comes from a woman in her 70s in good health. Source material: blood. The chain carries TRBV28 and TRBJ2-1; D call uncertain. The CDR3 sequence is CASSLLDLGKKSSYNEQFF. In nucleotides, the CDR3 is TGTGCCAGCAGTTTATTGGACCTCGGAAAGAAAAGCTCCTACAATGAGCAGTTCTTC.